This TCR beta chain was captured by sequencing in a study of regulatory T cells in long-lasting Graves disease. With iRepertoire HTBI primers and Arm-PCR of CDR3 regions, TCR beta libraries were built. Each CDR3 protein gets one entry after TCRdb re-called the multiplex PCR reads with MiXCR. The sample holds more than 650,000 distinct CDR3 sequences, about 32% seen once. Germline values: CDR1 LNHDA, CDR2 SQIVND (reference sequence). Trimming took 6 bases from V and 1 from J, leaving 16 bases between them. The CDR3 is 15 amino acids. This sample's time point: persistent/refractory GD, antithyroid drugs over 5 years with positive TRAb. RNA from PBMCs was the source of the TCR library.

The specimen was peripheral blood mononuclear cells (PBMCs), collected when the disease was refractory, from a patient treated with antithyroid drugs. The TCR sequence derives from a female donor with Graves disease. The chain couples TRBV19 to TRBJ2-7; TRBD1 is a possible D gene (5 bases). The CDR3 region is CASSQTLRGSYEQYF. CDR3 in DNA: TGTGCCAGTAGCCAGACACTAAGGGGATCCTACGAGCAGTACTTC.